The source of this T cell receptor beta chain is a study of blood T cell repertoires in COVID-19. Some clones are missing from TCRdb's copy, which holds only in-frame ones; the method was immunoSEQ multiplex PCR. The table shows some 80,000 clones, with 78% occurring only once. Germline CDR1 SGHNT, CDR2 YYREEE (reference sequence). This CDR3 region has 14 residues. Germline trimming cut 2 bases from V and 3 bases from J; bases unmatched to any gene: 4. This receptor was taken from a human donor in a cohort sampled during active COVID-19. The rearrangement uses TRBV5-4 and TRBJ1-2, with 7 bases matching TRBD1. What was sequenced was peripheral blood. CDR3 DNA sequence: TGTGCCAGCAGCTTTGGACAGGAACACTATGGCTACACCTTC. Protein sequence: CASSFGQEHYGYTF.